This TCR beta chain was sequenced for a study of CD8+ T cells in alopecia areata (dated 2018 in TCRdb). Context from the whole study: The treated patients took part in an open-label pilot trial in which moderate-to-severe alopecia areata was treated with oral tofacitinib at 5 to 10 mg twice daily. Tofacitinib was given for 6 to 18 months, followed by 6 months of follow-up off drug to assess delayed response and recurrence. For the treated patients, the SALT score, which quantifies what percentage of scalp surface area is affected, served as the measure of disease severity. To study T cell clonal expansion in alopecia areata, the researchers applied high-throughput TCRbeta sequencing to both the C3H/HeJ mouse model and human patients. In humans, TCRbeta sequencing was performed on scalp tissue and on sorted CD4+ and CD8+ peripheral blood T cells from healthy controls and from patients with patchy or totalis/universalis alopecia areata. Tofacitinib-treated patients had biopsies at baseline and at 4 and 24 weeks of treatment, with a later scalp biopsy in several patients. Scalp clonality was compared among normal scalp (n=4), patchy alopecia areata scalp (n=8), and alopecia totalis/universalis scalp (n=8). The RNA source kit depended on sample type: the PAXgene miRNA kit for fixed scalp, the miRNeasy kit for PBMCs, and the RNeasy kit for mouse skin. TCRbeta CDR3 regions were amplified by immunoSEQ multiplex PCR using 35 Vbeta forward and 13 Jbeta reverse primers. The investigation overall reported the following: Resident alphabeta T cells in normal human skin are also sequenced, complicating scalp TCR repertoire analysis, unlike mouse skin dominated by gammadelta T cells. Because the treated cohort was small and included a single nonresponder, larger studies are needed to assess links between baseline CD8+ expansion and response. Compared with normal scalp, lesional scalp had higher clonality and more expanded CD8+ clones, particularly in alopecia totalis/universalis, a pattern that suggests antigenic drive. Tofacitinib significantly lowered scalp clonality and the number of expanded CD8+ clones among the top 100 scalp clones. TCR sequences shared between patients were less clear than in mice, possibly partly because of HLA diversity in the patient population. Many expanded lesional clones were found to persist in scalp and blood during tofacitinib treatment, and relapse after treatment cessation may be partly explained by this persistence.

Receptors were amplified or captured by the immunoSEQ multiplex PCR assay. RNA was extracted from all samples and reverse transcribed into cDNA as template for TCR sequencing. First-strand cDNA was synthesized with SuperScript III using a 2:1 mix of oligo-dT and random hexamers. Amplification bias was assessed with a synthetic immune receptor repertoire, and residual bias was removed computationally. The source study handled its data this way. After raw reads were preprocessed to remove errors, the CDR3 was defined following IMGT conventions as running from the conserved cysteine to phenylalanine. Clonality was calculated as 1 minus Shannon entropy normalized by log2 of the number of productive unique TCRs. Scalp TCRbeta sequences were cross-referenced with sorted blood CD4 and CD8 repertoires so that the CD4 or CD8 identity of scalp clones could be inferred. The table comes from immuneACCESS by way of TCRdb, which keeps in-frame sequences with V and J called. Part of the clones is missing from these tables; in studies checked, under half for an unresolved V gene and the rest for unknown reasons. D and trimming were read from the DNA, whereas the V and J calls and clone size are those reported in that table. Within this sample are more than 95,000 clones, with roughly 55% of them counted one time only. 5.7% of the sample is taken by the ten largest.

The time point label, as the study defines it: about 4 weeks on oral tofacitinib. What the treatment or condition label conveys for this sample: oral pan-JAK inhibitor, 5-10 mg twice daily. Lesional scalp punch biopsies and peripheral blood were collected from alopecia areata patients. PBMCs were isolated by density centrifugation and stained for CD3, CD4 and CD8, and CD4+ and CD8+ T cells were sorted on a FACSAria. Regarding this clone: Its antigen is still unknown. No much larger clonotype is one base removed from it; base qualities were not supplied.

The TCR was taken from a human donor with alopecia areata. The sequencing used CD4+ T cells sorted from blood, collected at week 4, from a patient treated with tofacitinib.

The sequenced DNA: TGTGCCAGCAGCATCGGGGACACCCGGGGTAGGGAGACCCAGTACTTC. Its amino acids are CASSIGDTRGRETQYF. This receptor chain uses TRBV7-2 and TRBJ2-5; the D region possibly corresponds to TRBD1 (6 bases align). The germline V gene yields SGHTA for CDR1 and FQGNSA for CDR2. The CDR3 measures 16 amino acids from cysteine to phenylalanine. Just the 48-base CDR3 DNA is kept, in frame starting at base 1. Trimming removed 5 bases from V and 5 bases from J, leaving 21 bases between the germline ends.